Presented here are 25 T cell receptor beta chains from one specimen sequenced in a study of blood T cell repertoires in COVID-19. This table comes from immunoSEQ multiplex PCR, and its TCRdb copy is limited to in-frame clones, with some not included. The table has fewer than 250,000 clones, around nine tenths seen once. Specimen: peripheral blood. These receptors originate from a man aged 55 to 70 with acute or convalescent COVID-19.

The chain combines TRBV7-8 with TRBJ1-5; TRBD1 agrees at 7 bases. The V segment lost 5 bases and the J segment 0 bases; nucleotides outside the gene matches: 4. The germline V gene encodes CDR1 SGHVS and CDR2 FQNEAQ. This CDR3 spans 15 amino acids. The CDR3 spells CASSPRQGSNQPQHF. The CDR3 DNA sequence: TGTGCCAGCAGCCCGAGACAGGGTAGCAATCAGCCCCAGCATTTT.

There are a few counts of this clone. The chain joins TRBV7-6 to TRBJ1-6; D perhaps matches TRBD1 (6 bases). V gave up 0 bases and J gave up 7 bases, with 13 bases separating them. The CDR3 sequence is 16 residues long. CDR1 SGHVS and CDR2 FNYEAQ come from the germline V gene. The CDR3 nucleotides are TGTGCCAGCAGCTTAGCAGGCAGGGGAGACAATTCACCCCTCCACTTT. Protein product: CASSLAGRGDNSPLHF.

This rearrangement joins TRBV5-4 to TRBJ1-2; TRBD1 is a possible D gene (5 bases). The germline V gene encodes CDR1 SGHNT and CDR2 YYREEE (reference sequence). Trimming removed 0 bases from V and 4 bases from J, with 13 bases in between. The CDR3 has 15 amino acids. The CDR3 DNA sequence: TGTGCCAGCAGCTTGGGAGCCACCGGGGGCTATGGCTACACCTTC. It yields the protein CASSLGATGGYGYTF.

J is TRBJ1-3 and V is TRBV6-1; a possible D gene is TRBD1 (5 bases). Trimming removed 1 base at V and 0 bases at J, with 16 bases between. The CDR3 has 18 residues. CDR1 is MNHNS, CDR2 SASEGT, per germline. This chain's CDR3 is CASSEGSQVGPSGNTIYF. CDR3 in DNA: TGTGCCAGCAGTGAAGGGAGTCAGGTGGGGCCCTCTGGAAACACCATATATTTT.

The CDR3 DNA follows: TGTGCCACCAGCAGGGGGGACAGGGGGCCGAACACTGAAGCTTTCTTT. Protein product: CATSRGDRGPNTEAFF. The chain combines TRBV15 with TRBJ1-1, with 12 nucleotides matching TRBD1. From germline, CDR1 is LNHNV and CDR2 YYDKDF (reference sequence). J gave up 1 base and V 3 bases, and 3 bases lay outside the gene matches. The CDR3 sequence is 16 residues long.

The chain links TRBV6-6 to TRBJ1-2; 10 bases map to TRBD1. V dropped 2 bases and J dropped 2; count of bases not matched to a gene: 2. The CDR3 has 15 residues. Germline V gene sequence: CDR1 MNHNY, CDR2 SVGAGI (reference sequence). The CDR3 sequence is CASSYADRGNYGYTF. Here the CDR3 DNA reads TGTGCCAGCAGTTACGCGGACAGGGGGAACTATGGCTACACCTTC.

This chain connects TRBV7-3 to TRBJ2-3, with D perhaps TRBD2 (6 bases). The CDR3 has 16 residues. Germline V gives CDR1 SGHTA, CDR2 FQGTGA. Trimming shortened V by 5 bases and J by 0 bases, and 15 bases separated the two germline ends. The CDR3 region has the DNA TGTGCCAGCAGCCCGCCGGGCGGGGCTAGCACAGATACGCAGTATTTT. It translates to CASSPPGGASTDTQYF.

This chain uses TRBV19 with TRBJ2-7, with D maybe TRBD2 (5 bases). This CDR3 has 13 residues. Germline lookup yields CDR1 LNHDA and CDR2 SQIVND (reference sequence). The germline V and J ends were trimmed by 5 bases and 6 bases, with 14 bases remaining between them. CDR3 protein: CASSAASGVEQYF. For the CDR3, the DNA is TGTGCCAGTAGTGCCGCCTCCGGGGTCGAGCAGTACTTC. Filled out from reference TRBV19 and TRBJ2-7, the complete variable domain reads DGGITQSPKYLFRKEGQNVTLSCEQNLNHDAMYWYRQDPGQGLRLIYYSQIVNDFQKGDIAEGYSVSREKKESFPLTVTSAQKNPTAFYLCASSAASGVEQYFGPGTRLTVT.

The chain joins TRBV9 to TRBJ2-2; 8 positions agree with TRBD1. There are 14 residues in the CDR3. Trimming cost V 3 bases and J 4 bases; bases outside gene matches: 2. From germline, CDR1 is SGDLS and CDR2 YYNGEE. The CDR3 is CASSGTGPTGELFF. The CDR3 nucleotides read TGTGCCAGCAGCGGGACAGGGCCCACCGGGGAGCTGTTTTTT.

The chain combines TRBV7-6 with TRBJ2-1, with 8 nucleotides matching TRBD1. With 5 bases clipped from V and 1 base from J, the junction kept 10 bases outside the gene matches. This CDR3 is built from 17 residues. Germline CDR1 and CDR2: SGHVS and FNYEAQ. The CDR3 DNA sequence: TGTGCCAGCAGCATCCCCCGACAGGGGTGGTCCTACAATGAGCAGTTCTTC. The encoded protein is CASSIPRQGWSYNEQFF.

V usage is TRBV11-2 and J usage is TRBJ2-1; 9 nucleotides agree with TRBD1. The germline V gene has CDR1 SGHAT and CDR2 FQNNGV. The CDR3 is made up of 18 amino acids. The V and J ends lost 1 base and 7 bases, in that order; junction bases with no gene match: 14. The CDR3 DNA sequence: TGTGCCAGCAGCTTAGGTTTGAAGCAGACAGGGGGTTGGAATGAGCAGTTCTTC. Translation gives CASSLGLKQTGGWNEQFF.

This chain connects TRBV5-4 to TRBJ1-1; 9 bases map to TRBD1. CDR3 length: 14 residues. V shed 4 bases, J shed 4 bases, and the junction held 5 bases outside the gene matches. In germline, CDR1 is SGHNT, CDR2 YYREEE (reference sequence). The DNA for the CDR3 is TGTGCCAGCAGCCCGGGACAGGGTCCCACTGAAGCTTTCTTT. Translating it yields CASSPGQGPTEAFF.

This chain uses TRBV3-1 (or the pseudogene TRBV3-2) with TRBJ1-1, with 8 bases aligning to TRBD1. The germline V gene has CDR1 LGHDT and CDR2 YNNKEL (reference sequence). V dropped 4 bases and J dropped 5; count of bases not matched to a gene: 12. The CDR3 covers 16 residues. The CDR3 DNA follows: TGTGCCAGCAGCCGTGGACAGGGACCGTCCTCGACTGAAGCTTTCTTT. Translation: CASSRGQGPSSTEAFF.

The J gene is TRBJ2-7, the V gene TRBV7-9; 7 bases line up with TRBD1. Per the germline V gene, CDR1 is SEHNR and CDR2 is FQNEAQ (reference sequence). The length of the CDR3 is 16 residues. The ends lost 1 base at V and 0 bases at J; junction bases unmatched: 6. The CDR3 sequence: CASSLGRDSVSYEQYF. The DNA of the CDR3 is TGTGCCAGCAGCTTAGGTCGGGACAGCGTCTCCTACGAGCAGTACTTC.

V gene TRBV12-5 combines with J gene TRBJ1-1, with no clear D. The germline V and J ends were trimmed by 10 bases and 1 base, with 7 bases remaining between them. CDR1 and CDR2 from the germline V gene are LGHNT and FRNRAP. This CDR3 is 11 amino acids long. The CDR3 DNA sequence: TGTGCTACACCGGGGAACACTGAAGCTTTCTTT. Its translation is CATPGNTEAFF.

The chain combines TRBV7-4 with TRBJ2-5; D may be TRBD2 (5 bases). The CDR3 covers 15 residues. Trimming pared 5 bases from V and 2 bases from J, leaving 15 bases between. Germline CDR1 reads SGHVT; CDR2 reads SQSDAQ. This CDR3 reads CASSPNPREQETQYF. CDR3 sequence (DNA): TGTGCCAGCAGCCCCAACCCAAGGGAGCAAGAGACCCAGTACTTC.

The J gene is TRBJ2-2, the V gene TRBV11-1; TRBD1 aligns across 12 bases. The CDR3 contains 15 residues. Germline loops: CDR1 SGHAT, CDR2 FQDESV (reference sequence). With 7 bases clipped from V and 5 bases from J, the junction kept 5 bases outside the gene matches. The CDR3 DNA follows: TGTGCCAGCAACCGGGGACAGGGGGCAACCGGGGAGCTGTTTTTT. Encoded protein: CASNRGQGATGELFF.

The chain employs TRBV7-2 and TRBJ2-1; D ambiguous. Trimming removed 0 bases at V and 2 bases at J, with 8 bases between. There are 15 residues in the CDR3. Per the germline V gene, CDR1 is SGHTA and CDR2 is FQGNSA. The chain's CDR3 is CASSLAVGPYNEQFF. CDR3 sequence (DNA): TGTGCCAGCAGCTTAGCTGTGGGCCCCTACAATGAGCAGTTCTTC. Full variable domain (outside the CDR3, taken from reference TRBV7-2 and TRBJ2-1): GAGVSQSPSNKVTEKGKDVELRCDPISGHTALYWYRQSLGQGLEFLIYFQGNSAPDKSGLPSDRFSAERTGGSVSTLTIQRTQQEDSAVYLCASSLAVGPYNEQFFGPGTRLTVL.

This clone was detected a few times. The rearrangement uses TRBV11-2 and TRBJ2-4; tentative D call: TRBD1 (6 bases). The CDR3 covers 16 residues. CDR1 and CDR2 (germline): SGHAT, FQNNGV. Trimming removed 5 bases at V and 1 base at J, with 15 bases between. CDR3 loop: CASSPGRGWAKNIQYF. DNA of the CDR3: TGTGCCAGCAGCCCCGGTAGGGGGTGGGCCAAAAACATTCAGTACTTC.

The genes are TRBV10-3 and TRBJ1-5; D unclear. Germline-derived CDR1 and CDR2 are ENHRY and SYGVKD. The V end lost 2 bases, the J end lost 3 bases, and 8 bases lay between the germline ends. The CDR3 sequence is 14 residues long. The CDR3 DNA sequence: TGTGCCATCAGTGAGGGGCAGGTCAATCAGCCCCAGCATTTT. Translation: CAISEGQVNQPQHF.

This clone has just one count. V usage is TRBV6-1 and J usage is TRBJ1-2; tentative D call: TRBD1 (6 bases). The V end lost 0 bases, the J end lost 1 base, and 15 bases lay between the germline ends. This CDR3 is 17 amino acids long. Germline V gene lookup returns CDR1 MNHNS and CDR2 SASEGT. The CDR3 DNA reads as TGTGCCAGCAGTGAAGCGATGGACAGAAGCTTTAACTATGGCTACACCTTC. Its protein product is CASSEAMDRSFNYGYTF.

The V gene is TRBV19, the J gene TRBJ1-2, with 9 bases identical to TRBD1. The germline gives CDR1 LNHDA, CDR2 SQIVND (reference sequence). V shed 1 base, J shed 4 bases, and the junction held 4 bases outside the gene matches. CDR3 length: 15 residues. CDR3 sequence reads: CASSIAPGQGYGYTF. Written as DNA, the CDR3 is TGTGCCAGTAGTATAGCCCCGGGACAGGGCTATGGCTACACCTTC.

The rearrangement links TRBV19 to TRBJ1-3; 8 bases are shared with TRBD1. Germline V CDR1 and CDR2: LNHDA, SQIVND (reference sequence). The CDR3 covers 15 residues. J lost 0 bases, V lost 7 bases, and 5 bases had no gene match. The CDR3 sequence is CASTLDRGSGNTIYF. CDR3 coding DNA: TGTGCCAGTACCCTCGACAGGGGCTCTGGAAACACCATATATTTT.

The chain carries TRBV12-3 or TRBV12-4 and TRBJ1-5; tentatively, D is TRBD1 (6 bases). With 6 bases removed from V and 0 bases from J, the gap between germline ends came to 6 bases. This CDR3 spans 13 amino acids. This CDR3 is CASRQGSNQPQHF. The CDR3 DNA is TGTGCCAGCAGACAGGGTAGCAATCAGCCCCAGCATTTT.

V gene TRBV30 combines with J gene TRBJ2-5; tentatively, D is TRBD2 (6 bases). Per the germline V gene, CDR1 is GTSNPN and CDR2 is SVGIG (reference sequence). CDR3 size: 13 residues. V gave up 0 bases and J gave up 4 bases, with 9 bases separating them. The CDR3 nucleotides read TGTGCCTGGAGTGTAGGAGGGGTAGAGACCCAGTACTTC. It yields the protein CAWSVGGVETQYF.